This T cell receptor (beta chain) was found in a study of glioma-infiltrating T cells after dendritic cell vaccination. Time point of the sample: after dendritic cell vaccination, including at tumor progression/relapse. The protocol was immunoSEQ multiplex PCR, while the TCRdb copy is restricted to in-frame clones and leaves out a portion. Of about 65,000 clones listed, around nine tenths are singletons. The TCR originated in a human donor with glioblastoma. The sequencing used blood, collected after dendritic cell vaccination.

The CDR3 region is CASSLARTLSTDTQYF. Here the CDR3 DNA reads TGTGCCAGCAGCTTAGCCCGGACACTTAGCACAGATACGCAGTATTTT. The genes are TRBV7-2 and TRBJ2-3, with a weak D call TRBD1 (5 bases). Trimming removed 0 bases from V and 0 bases from J, with 10 bases in between. This CDR3 has 16 residues. Germline V lookup: CDR1 SGHTA, CDR2 FQGNSA.